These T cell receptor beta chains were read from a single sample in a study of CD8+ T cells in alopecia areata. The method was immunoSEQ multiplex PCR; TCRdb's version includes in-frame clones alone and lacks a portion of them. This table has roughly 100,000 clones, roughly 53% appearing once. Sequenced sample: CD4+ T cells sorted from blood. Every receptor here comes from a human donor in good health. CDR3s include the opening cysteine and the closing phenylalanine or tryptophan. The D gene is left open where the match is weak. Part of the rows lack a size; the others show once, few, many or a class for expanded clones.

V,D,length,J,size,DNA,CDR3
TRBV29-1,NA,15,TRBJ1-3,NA,TGCAGCGTTGGGGGCAGGGTTAACTCTGGAAACACCATATATTTT,CSVGGRVNSGNTIYF
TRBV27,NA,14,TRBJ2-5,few,TGTGCCAGCAGTTTCGAGGCGAAGGGTGGGACCCAGTACTTC,CASSFEAKGGTQYF
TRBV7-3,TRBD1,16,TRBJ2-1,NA,TGTGCCAGCAGCTCCGATCCTGTCAGGGGGCGTAATGAGCAGTTCTTC,CASSSDPVRGRNEQFF
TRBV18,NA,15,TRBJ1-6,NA,TGTGCCAGCTCAGCCTCGGAGGGCGTTAATTCACCCCTCCACTTT,CASSASEGVNSPLHF
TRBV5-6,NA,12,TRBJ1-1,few,TGTGCCAGCAGCTACACAAGAACTGAAGCTTTCTTT,CASSYTRTEAFF
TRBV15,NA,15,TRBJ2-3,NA,TGTGCCACCAGCAGAGAGCGAGAGAGCACAGATACGCAGTATTTT,CATSRERESTDTQYF
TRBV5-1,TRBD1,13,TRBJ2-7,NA,TGCGCCAGCAGGGGGACAGGGGCCTACGAGCAGTACTTC,CASRGTGAYEQYF
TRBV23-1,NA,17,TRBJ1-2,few,TGCGCCAGCAGTCAGATATCAACAGGGAGGCCCAACTATGGCTACACCTTC,CASSQISTGRPNYGYTF
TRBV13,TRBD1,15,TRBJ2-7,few,TGTGCCAGCACCATTCTGGGACAGGGGCCCTACGAGCAGTACTTC,CASTILGQGPYEQYF
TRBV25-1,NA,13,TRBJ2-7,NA,TGTGCCAGCAGGCTGGGACTCTCCGGGGAGCAGTACTTC,CASRLGLSGEQYF
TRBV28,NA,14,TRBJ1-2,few,TGTGCCACTTTAGACAGCGCTCCCAACTATGGCTACACCTTC,CATLDSAPNYGYTF
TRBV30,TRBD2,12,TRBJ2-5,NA,TGTGCCCGAGCGGGGGGTGGGGAGACCCAGTACTTC,CARAGGGETQYF
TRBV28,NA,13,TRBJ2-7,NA,TGTGCCAGCAGCCAAGGACAGAGCTACGAGCAGTACTTC,CASSQGQSYEQYF
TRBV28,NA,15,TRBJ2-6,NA,TGTGCCAGCAGCCCACCAGGGACTGGGGCCAACGTCCTGACTTTC,CASSPPGTGANVLTF
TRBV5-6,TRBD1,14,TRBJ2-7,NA,TGTGCCAGCAGTACCCGGACAGGCTCCTACGAGCAGTACTTC,CASSTRTGSYEQYF
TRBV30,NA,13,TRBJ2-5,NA,TGTGCCTGGAGTGTTGGGACCCAAGGGACCCAGTACTTC,CAWSVGTQGTQYF
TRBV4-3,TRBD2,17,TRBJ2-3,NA,TGCGCCAGCAGCCAGAGACTAGCCAAAGGTAGCACAGATACGCAGTATTTT,CASSQRLAKGSTDTQYF
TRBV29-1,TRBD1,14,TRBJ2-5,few,TGCAGCGTTGATCCCGGACAGGGCCAAGAGACCCAGTACTTC,CSVDPGQGQETQYF